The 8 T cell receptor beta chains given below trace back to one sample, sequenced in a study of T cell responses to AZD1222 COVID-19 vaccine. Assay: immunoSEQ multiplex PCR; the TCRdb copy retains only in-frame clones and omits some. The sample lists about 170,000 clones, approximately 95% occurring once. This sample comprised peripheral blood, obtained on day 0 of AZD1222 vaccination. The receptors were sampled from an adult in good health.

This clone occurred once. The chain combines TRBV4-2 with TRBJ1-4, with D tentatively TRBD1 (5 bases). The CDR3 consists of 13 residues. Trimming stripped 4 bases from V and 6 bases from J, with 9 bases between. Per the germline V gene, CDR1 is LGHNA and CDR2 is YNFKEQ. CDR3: CASSRGGYEKLFF. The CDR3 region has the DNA TGTGCCAGCAGCCGCGGGGGATATGAAAAACTGTTTTTT.

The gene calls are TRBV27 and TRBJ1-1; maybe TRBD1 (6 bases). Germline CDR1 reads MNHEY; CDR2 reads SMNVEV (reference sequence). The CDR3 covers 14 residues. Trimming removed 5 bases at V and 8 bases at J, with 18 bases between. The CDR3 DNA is TGTGCCAGCAGTCCGCGGACAGTGGTGAGGGAAGCTTTCTTT. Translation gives CASSPRTVVREAFF.

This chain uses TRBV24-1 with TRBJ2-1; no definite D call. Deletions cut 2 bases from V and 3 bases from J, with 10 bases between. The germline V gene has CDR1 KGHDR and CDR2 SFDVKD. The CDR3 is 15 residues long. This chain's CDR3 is CATSDSQAYYNEQFF. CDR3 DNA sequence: TGTGCCACCAGTGATTCTCAGGCCTACTACAATGAGCAGTTCTTC.

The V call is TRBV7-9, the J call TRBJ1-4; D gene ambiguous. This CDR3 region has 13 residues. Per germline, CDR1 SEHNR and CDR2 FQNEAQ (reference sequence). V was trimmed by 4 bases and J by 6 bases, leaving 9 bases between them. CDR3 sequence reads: CASSSRADEKLFF. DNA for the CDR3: TGTGCCAGCAGCTCAAGGGCAGATGAAAAACTGTTTTTT.

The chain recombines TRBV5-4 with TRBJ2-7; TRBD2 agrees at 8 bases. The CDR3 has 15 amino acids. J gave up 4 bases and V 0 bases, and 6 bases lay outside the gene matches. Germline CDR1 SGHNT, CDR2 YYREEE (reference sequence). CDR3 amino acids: CASSLEGGGPYEQYF. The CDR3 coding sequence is TGTGCCAGCAGCTTGGAAGGCGGGGGGCCATACGAGCAGTACTTC.

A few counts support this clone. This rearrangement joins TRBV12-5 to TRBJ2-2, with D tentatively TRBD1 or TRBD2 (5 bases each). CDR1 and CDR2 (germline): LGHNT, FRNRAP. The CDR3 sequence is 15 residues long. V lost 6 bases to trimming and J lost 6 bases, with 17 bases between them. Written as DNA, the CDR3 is TGTGCTAGTGGGAGGGGTAACGGTGACCCCGGGGAGCTGTTTTTT. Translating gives CASGRGNGDPGELFF. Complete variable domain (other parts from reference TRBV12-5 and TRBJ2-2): DARVTQTPRHKVTEMGQEVTMRCQPILGHNTVFWYRQTMMQGLELLAYFRNRAPLDDSGMPKDRFSAEMPDATLATLKIQPSEPRDSAVYFCASGRGNGDPGELFFGEGSRLTVL.

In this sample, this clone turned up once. The CDR3 coding sequence is TGCGCCAGCAGCTTACCCTTCGGGACTAGCGGGAGGGCGGCTACGCAGTATTTT. As protein: CASSLPFGTSGRAATQYF. The chain combines TRBV5-1 with TRBJ2-3; 16 bases map to TRBD2. Germline CDR1 reads SGHRS; CDR2 reads YFSETQ. The CDR3 has 18 amino acids. V was clipped by 2 bases and J by 8 bases; unmatched bases: 11.

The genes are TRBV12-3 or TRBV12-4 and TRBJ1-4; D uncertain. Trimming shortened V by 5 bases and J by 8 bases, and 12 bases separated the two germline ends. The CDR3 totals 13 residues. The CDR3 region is CASSPFRFEKLFF. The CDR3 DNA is TGTGCCAGCAGTCCCTTCCGGTTCGAAAAACTGTTTTTT.